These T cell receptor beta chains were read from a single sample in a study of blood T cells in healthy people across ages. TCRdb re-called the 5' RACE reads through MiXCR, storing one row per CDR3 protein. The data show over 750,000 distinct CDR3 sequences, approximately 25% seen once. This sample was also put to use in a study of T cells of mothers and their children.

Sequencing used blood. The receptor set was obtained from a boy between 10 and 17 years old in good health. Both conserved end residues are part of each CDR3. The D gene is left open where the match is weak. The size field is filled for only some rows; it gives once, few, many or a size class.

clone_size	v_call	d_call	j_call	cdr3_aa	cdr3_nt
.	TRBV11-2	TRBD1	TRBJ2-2	CASSSAGGGELFF	TGTGCCAGCAGCTCCGCAGGGGGTGGGGAGCTGTTTTTT
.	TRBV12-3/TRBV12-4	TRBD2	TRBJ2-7	CASSLLTSESIHEQYF	TGTGCCAGCAGTCTCCTGACTAGCGAGAGTATCCACGAGCAGTACTTC
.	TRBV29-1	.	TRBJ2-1	CSPRAGINGEQFF	TGCAGCCCGAGGGCAGGGATAAATGGTGAGCAGTTCTTC
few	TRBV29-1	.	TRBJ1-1	CSVDGRGTEAFF	TGCAGCGTTGACGGCAGGGGCACTGAAGCTTTCTTT
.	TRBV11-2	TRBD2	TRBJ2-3	CASSLHSLAGEDTQYF	TGCGCCAGCAGCCTCCACTCGCTAGCGGGGGAGGATACGCAGTATTTT
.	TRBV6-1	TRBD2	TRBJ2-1	CASSGGGWYNEQFF	TGTGCCAGCAGCGGGGGAGGGTGGTACAATGAGCAGTTCTTC
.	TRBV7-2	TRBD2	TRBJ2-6	CASSSSGTPFTSNVLTF	TGTGCCAGCAGCTCAAGCGGGACGCCTTTTACGTCCAACGTCCTGACTTTC
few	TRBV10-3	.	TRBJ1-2	CAISNDRQGYTF	TGTGCCATCAGCAATGACAGGCAAGGCTACACCTTC
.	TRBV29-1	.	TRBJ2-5	CSVAFVGGSIQETQYF	TGCAGCGTTGCTTTTGTGGGGGGCTCCATACAAGAGACCCAGTACTTC
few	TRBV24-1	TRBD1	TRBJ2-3	CATSDGQGATDTQYF	TGTGCCACCAGTGACGGACAGGGGGCTACAGATACGCAGTATTTT
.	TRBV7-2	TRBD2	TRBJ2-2	CASSFYGGALGGELFF	TGTGCCAGCAGCTTTTACGGGGGGGCCCTTGGCGGGGAGCTGTTTTTT
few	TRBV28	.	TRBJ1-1	CASSERVGSEAFF	TGTGCCAGCAGTGAACGGGTAGGGTCTGAAGCTTTCTTT
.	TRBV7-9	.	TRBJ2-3	CASTKLNGGTDTQYF	TGTGCCAGCACCAAACTTAACGGGGGCACAGATACGCAGTATTTT
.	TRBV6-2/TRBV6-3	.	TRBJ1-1	CASKATGNTEAFF	TGTGCGAGCAAGGCGACAGGGAACACTGAAGCTTTCTTT
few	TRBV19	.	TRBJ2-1	CASSIGKGDNEQFF	TGTGCCAGTAGTATAGGCAAGGGGGACAATGAGCAGTTCTTC
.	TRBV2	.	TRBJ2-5	CASSETGIGETQYF	TGTGCCAGCAGTGAAACAGGGATCGGAGAGACCCAGTACTTC
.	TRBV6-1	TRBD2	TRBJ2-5	CASSPSLAGGLQETQYF	TGTGCCAGCAGTCCCTCTCTAGCGGGGGGTCTTCAAGAGACCCAGTACTTC
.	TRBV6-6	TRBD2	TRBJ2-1	CASRETSGGIEQFF	TGTGCCAGCAGGGAGACTAGCGGGGGCATTGAGCAGTTCTTC
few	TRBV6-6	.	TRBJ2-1	CASTSWANEQFF	TGTGCCAGCACTTCGTGGGCAAATGAGCAGTTCTTC
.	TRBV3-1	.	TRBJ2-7	CASSQDRVGASYEQYF	TGTGCCAGCAGCCAAGATCGGGTAGGGGCCTCCTACGAGCAGTACTTC
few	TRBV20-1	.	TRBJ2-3	CSARGRRGTDTQYF	TGCAGTGCTAGGGGGCGGCGGGGCACAGATACGCAGTATTTT
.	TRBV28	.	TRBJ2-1	CASSRTGIGEQFF	TGTGCCAGCAGCCGAACAGGGATAGGTGAGCAGTTCTTC
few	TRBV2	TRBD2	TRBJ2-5	CASPGTSGGLQETQYF	TGTGCCAGCCCAGGGACTAGCGGGGGACTCCAAGAGACCCAGTACTTC
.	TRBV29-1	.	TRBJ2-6	CSVMGESSGANVLTF	TGCAGCGTAATGGGGGAATCGTCTGGGGCCAACGTCCTGACTTTC
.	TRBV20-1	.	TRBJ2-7	CSARGLDGTPSYEQYF	TGCAGTGCTAGAGGATTGGACGGAACCCCCTCCTACGAGCAGTACTTC
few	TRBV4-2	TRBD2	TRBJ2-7	CASSQSGTTVYEQYF	TGTGCCAGCAGCCAATCCGGGACTACCGTCTACGAGCAGTACTTC
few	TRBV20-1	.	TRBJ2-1	CSAREGGALSSYNEQFF	TGCAGTGCTAGAGAGGGGGGGGCTTTAAGCTCCTACAATGAGCAGTTCTTC
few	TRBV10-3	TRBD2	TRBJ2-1	CALRGGSYNEQFF	TGTGCCCTCCGGGGGGGCTCCTACAATGAGCAGTTCTTC
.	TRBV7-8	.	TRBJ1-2	CASSRGTKYGYTF	TGTGCCAGCAGCAGAGGGACAAAGTATGGCTACACCTTC